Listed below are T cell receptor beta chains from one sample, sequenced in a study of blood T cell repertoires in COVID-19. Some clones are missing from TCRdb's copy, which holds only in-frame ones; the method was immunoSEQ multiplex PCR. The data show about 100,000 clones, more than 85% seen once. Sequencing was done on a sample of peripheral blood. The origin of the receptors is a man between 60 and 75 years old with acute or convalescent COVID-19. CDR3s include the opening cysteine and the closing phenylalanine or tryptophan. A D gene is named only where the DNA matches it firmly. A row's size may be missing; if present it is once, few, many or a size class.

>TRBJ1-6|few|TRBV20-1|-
TGCAGTGCTAGTTCCGGGGGAGGATATAATTCACCCCTCCACTTT
CSASSGGGYNSPLHF
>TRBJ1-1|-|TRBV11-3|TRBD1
TGTGCCAGCAGCCCCCCTGGAGGGACAGGGAATATGAACACTGAAGCTTTCTTT
CASSPPGGTGNMNTEAFF
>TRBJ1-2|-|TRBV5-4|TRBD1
TGTGCCAGCAGCGCAGACAGGGGGTTCTTTGGCTACACCTTC
CASSADRGFFGYTF
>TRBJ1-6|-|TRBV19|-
TGTGCCAGTAGTCCCCCGGGGAGGGGAACCTATAATTCACCCCTCCACTTT
CASSPPGRGTYNSPLHF
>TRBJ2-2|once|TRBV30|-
TGTGCCTGGAGTGTCCTGAACACCGGGGAGCTGTTTTTT
CAWSVLNTGELFF
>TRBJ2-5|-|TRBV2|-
TGTGCCAGCAGTGAACTACGTTGGGAGACCCAGTACTTC
CASSELRWETQYF
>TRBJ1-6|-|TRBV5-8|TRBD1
TGTGCCAGCAGCCCCCGGACAGGGGGGAATAATTCACCCCTCCACTTT
CASSPRTGGNNSPLHF
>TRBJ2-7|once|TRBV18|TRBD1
TGTGCCAGCTCACGAGACAGGGGCCCCTTACACGAGCAGTACTTC
CASSRDRGPLHEQYF
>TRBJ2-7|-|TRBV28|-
TGTGCCAGCCGGGGGAGCTACGAGCAGTACTTC
CASRGSYEQYF
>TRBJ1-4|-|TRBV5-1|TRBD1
TGCGCCAGCAGCTTGGTCGGGACAGGGGGCGAAAAACTGTTTTTT
CASSLVGTGGEKLFF
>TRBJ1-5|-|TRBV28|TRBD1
TGTGCCAGCAGCCCAGTACAGGGGAATCAGCCCCAGCATTTT
CASSPVQGNQPQHF
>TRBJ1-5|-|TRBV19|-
TGTGCCAGTAGTGCCAGTAGCAATCAGCCCCAGCATTTT
CASSASSNQPQHF
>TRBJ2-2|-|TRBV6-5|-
TGTGCCAGCAGTTACTTACCTAGATTGAACACCGGGGAGCTGTTTTTT
CASSYLPRLNTGELFF
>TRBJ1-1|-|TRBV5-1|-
TGCGCCAGCAGACAAACAGGAGACACTGAAGCTTTCTTT
CASRQTGDTEAFF